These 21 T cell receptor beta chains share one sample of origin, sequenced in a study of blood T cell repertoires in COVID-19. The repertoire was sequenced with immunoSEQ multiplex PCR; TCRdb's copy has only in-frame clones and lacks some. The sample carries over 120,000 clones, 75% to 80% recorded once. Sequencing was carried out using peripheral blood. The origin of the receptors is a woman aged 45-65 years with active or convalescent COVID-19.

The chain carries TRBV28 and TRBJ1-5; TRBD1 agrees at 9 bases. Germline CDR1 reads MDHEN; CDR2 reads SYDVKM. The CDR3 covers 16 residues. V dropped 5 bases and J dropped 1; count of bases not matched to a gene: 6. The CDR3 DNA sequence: TGTGCCAGCAGTATCCCACAGGGGGCGAGCAATCAGCCCCAGCATTTT. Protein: CASSIPQGASNQPQHF.

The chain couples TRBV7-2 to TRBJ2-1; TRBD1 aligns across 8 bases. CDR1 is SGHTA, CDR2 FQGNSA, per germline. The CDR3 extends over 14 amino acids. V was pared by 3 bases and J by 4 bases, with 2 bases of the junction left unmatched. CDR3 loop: CASSFGQGYNEQFF. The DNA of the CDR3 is TGTGCCAGCAGCTTTGGACAGGGATACAATGAGCAGTTCTTC. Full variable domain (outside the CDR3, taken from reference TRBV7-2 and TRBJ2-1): GAGVSQSPSNKVTEKGKDVELRCDPISGHTALYWYRQSLGQGLEFLIYFQGNSAPDKSGLPSDRFSAERTGGSVSTLTIQRTQQEDSAVYLCASSFGQGYNEQFFGPGTRLTVL.

The CDR3 sequence: CASRRETGELFF. Here the CDR3 DNA reads TGTGCCAGCAGACGAGAGACCGGGGAGCTGTTTTTT. This chain links TRBV7-9 with TRBJ2-2; D is uncertain. The CDR3 sequence is 12 residues long. V lost 6 bases and J lost 5, with 7 bases in between. Per the germline V gene, CDR1 is SEHNR and CDR2 is FQNEAQ (reference sequence).

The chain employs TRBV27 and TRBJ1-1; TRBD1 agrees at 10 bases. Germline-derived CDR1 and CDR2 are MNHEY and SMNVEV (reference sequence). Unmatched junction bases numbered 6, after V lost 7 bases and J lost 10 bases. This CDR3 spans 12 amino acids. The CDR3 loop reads CASKGTGVRAFF. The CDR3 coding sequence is TGTGCCAGCAAGGGGACAGGGGTGAGAGCTTTCTTT.

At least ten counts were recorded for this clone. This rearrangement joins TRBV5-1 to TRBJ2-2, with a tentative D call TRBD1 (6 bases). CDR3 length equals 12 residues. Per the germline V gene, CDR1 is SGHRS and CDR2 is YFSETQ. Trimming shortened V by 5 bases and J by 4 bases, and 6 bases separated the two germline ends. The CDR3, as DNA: TGCGCCAGCAGAGGGGGCACCGGGGAGCTGTTTTTT. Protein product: CASRGGTGELFF.

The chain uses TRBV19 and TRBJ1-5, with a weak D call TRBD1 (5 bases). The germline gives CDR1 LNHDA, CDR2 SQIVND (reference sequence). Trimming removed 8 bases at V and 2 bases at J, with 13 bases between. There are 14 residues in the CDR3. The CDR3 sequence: CASHGQGGNQPQHF. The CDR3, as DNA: TGTGCCAGTCATGGGCAGGGTGGCAATCAGCCCCAGCATTTT.

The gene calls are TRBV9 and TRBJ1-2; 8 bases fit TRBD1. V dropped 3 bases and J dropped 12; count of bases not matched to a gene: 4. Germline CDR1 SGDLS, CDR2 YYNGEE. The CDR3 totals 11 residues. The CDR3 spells CASSGQGRDTF. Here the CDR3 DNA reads TGTGCCAGCAGCGGACAGGGGAGGGACACCTTC.

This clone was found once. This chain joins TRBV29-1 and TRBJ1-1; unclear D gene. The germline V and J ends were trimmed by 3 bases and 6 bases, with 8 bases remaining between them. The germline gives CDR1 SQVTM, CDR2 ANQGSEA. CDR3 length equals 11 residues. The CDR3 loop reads CSVDWEAEAFF. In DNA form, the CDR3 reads TGCAGCGTTGACTGGGAGGCTGAAGCTTTCTTT.

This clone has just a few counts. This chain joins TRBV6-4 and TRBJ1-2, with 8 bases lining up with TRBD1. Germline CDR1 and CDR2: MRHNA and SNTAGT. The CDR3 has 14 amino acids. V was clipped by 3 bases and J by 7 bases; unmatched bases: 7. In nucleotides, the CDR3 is TGTGCCAGCAGTGAACGCGACAGGGGCAGTGGCTACACCTTC. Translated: CASSERDRGSGYTF.

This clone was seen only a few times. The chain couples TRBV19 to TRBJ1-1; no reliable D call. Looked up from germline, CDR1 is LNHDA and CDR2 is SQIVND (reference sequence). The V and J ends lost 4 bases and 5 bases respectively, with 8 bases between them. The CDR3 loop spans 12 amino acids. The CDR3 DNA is TGTGCCAGTAGTACACAGAGAACTGAAGCTTTCTTT. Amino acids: CASSTQRTEAFF.

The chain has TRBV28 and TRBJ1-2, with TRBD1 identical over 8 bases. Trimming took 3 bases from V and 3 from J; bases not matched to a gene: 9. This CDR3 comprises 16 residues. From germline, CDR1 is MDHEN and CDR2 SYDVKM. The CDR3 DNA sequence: TGTGCCAGCAGTTTGTACCCAGGGGGCTTGGACTATGGCTACACCTTC. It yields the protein CASSLYPGGLDYGYTF.

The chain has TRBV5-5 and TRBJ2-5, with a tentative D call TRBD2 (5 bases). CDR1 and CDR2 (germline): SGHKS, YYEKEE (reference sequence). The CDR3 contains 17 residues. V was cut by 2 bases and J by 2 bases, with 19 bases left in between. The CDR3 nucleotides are TGTGCCAGCAGCTTAGGTCTGAGGGCTGGATTACAAGAGACCCAGTACTTC. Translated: CASSLGLRAGLQETQYF.

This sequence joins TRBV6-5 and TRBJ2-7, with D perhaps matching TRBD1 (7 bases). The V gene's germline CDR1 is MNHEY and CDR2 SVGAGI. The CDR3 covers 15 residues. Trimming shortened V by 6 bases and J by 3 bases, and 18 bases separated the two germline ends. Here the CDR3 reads CASREGPGQSYEQYF. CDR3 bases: TGTGCCAGCAGGGAGGGGCCGGGACAGAGCTACGAGCAGTACTTC.

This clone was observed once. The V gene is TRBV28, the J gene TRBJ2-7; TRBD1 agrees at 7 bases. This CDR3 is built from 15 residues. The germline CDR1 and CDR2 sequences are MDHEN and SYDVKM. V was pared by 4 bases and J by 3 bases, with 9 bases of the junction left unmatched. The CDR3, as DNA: TGTGCCAGCAGTTCCCCCGGGACAGCAGTCTACGAGCAGTACTTC. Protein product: CASSSPGTAVYEQYF.

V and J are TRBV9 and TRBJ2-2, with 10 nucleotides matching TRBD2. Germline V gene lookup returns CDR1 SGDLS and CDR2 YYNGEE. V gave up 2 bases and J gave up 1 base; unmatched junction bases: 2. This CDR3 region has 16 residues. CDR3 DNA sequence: TGTGCCAGCAGCGTCTTAGCGGGAGGGAACACCGGGGAGCTGTTTTTT. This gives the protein CASSVLAGGNTGELFF. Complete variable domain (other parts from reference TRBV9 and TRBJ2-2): DSGVTQTPKHLITATGQRVTLRCSPRSGDLSVYWYQQSLDQGLQFLIQYYNGEERAKGNILERFSAQQFPDLHSELNLSSLELGDSALYFCASSVLAGGNTGELFFGEGSRLTVL.

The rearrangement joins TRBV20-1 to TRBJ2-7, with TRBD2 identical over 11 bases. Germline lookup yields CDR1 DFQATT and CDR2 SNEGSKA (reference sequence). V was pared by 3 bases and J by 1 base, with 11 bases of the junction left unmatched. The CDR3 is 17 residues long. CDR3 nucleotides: TGCAGTGCTAGTTCCCCCCCCACTAGCGGGAGTTCCTACGAGCAGTACTTC. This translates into CSASSPPTSGSSYEQYF.

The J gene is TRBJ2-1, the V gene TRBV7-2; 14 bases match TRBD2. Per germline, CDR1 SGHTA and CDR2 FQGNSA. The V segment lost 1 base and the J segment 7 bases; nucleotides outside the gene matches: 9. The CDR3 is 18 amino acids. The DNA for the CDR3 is TGTGCCAGCAGCTTAGAATTGGGACTAGCGGGAGTGGGGAATGAGCAGTTCTTC. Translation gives CASSLELGLAGVGNEQFF.

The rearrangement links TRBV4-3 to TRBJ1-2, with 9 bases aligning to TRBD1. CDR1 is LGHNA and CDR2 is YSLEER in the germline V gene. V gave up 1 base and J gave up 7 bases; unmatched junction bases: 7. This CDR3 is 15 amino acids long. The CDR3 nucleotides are TGCGCCAGCAGCCAAGTTGTGGGACAGGGCTCTGGCTACACCTTC. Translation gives CASSQVVGQGSGYTF.

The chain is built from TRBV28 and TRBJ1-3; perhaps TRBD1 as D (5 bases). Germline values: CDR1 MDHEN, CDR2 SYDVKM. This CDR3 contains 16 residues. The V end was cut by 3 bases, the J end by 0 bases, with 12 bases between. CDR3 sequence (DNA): TGTGCCAGCAGTTTGGGCGGGGGAGGCTCTGGAAACACCATATATTTT. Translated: CASSLGGGGSGNTIYF.

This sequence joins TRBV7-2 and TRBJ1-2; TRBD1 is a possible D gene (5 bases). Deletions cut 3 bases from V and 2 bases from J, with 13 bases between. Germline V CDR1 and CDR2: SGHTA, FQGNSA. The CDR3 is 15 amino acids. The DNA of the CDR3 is TGTGCCAGCAGCTTTAAGCAGGGCTCGAACTATGGCTACACCTTC. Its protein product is CASSFKQGSNYGYTF.

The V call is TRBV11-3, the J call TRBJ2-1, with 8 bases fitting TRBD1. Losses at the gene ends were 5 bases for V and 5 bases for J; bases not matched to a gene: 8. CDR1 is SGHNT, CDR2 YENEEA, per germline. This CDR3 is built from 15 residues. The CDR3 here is CASSLAGTGNNEQFF. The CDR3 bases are TGTGCCAGCAGCCTTGCCGGGACAGGAAACAATGAGCAGTTCTTC. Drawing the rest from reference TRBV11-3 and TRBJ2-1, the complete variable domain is EAGVVQSPRYKIIEKKQPVAFWCNPISGHNTLYWYLQNLGQGPELLIRYENEEAVDDSQLPKDRFSAERLKGVDSTLKIQPAELGDSAVYLCASSLAGTGNNEQFFGPGTRLTVL.